One sample yielded the 28 T cell receptor beta chains listed below, sequenced in a study of blood T cell repertoires in COVID-19. Sequenced by immunoSEQ multiplex PCR; TCRdb stores in-frame clones only, minus some. This sample carries more than 200,000 clones, around 85% of them seen once, and the ten largest clones take 2.2%. Sequencing was performed on peripheral blood. The receptors shown here come from a woman aged 50 to 60 with acute or convalescent COVID-19.

With respect to this clone: The sample contains more than one DNA sequence encoding this CDR3. The chain is built from TRBV29-1 and TRBJ1-1, with 7 bases aligning to TRBD1. Germline V gene data show CDR1 as SQVTM and CDR2 as ANQGSEA. The CDR3 runs to 12 residues. After removal of 4 bases from V and 4 bases from J, the junction contained 3 bases not matched to a gene. CDR3 bases: TGCAGCGTTGGACAGGGAGGCACTGAAGCTTTCTTT. This encodes CSVGQGGTEAFF. Supplemented by reference TRBV29-1 and TRBJ1-1, the full variable domain reads SAVISQKPSRDICQRGTSLTIQCQVDSQVTMMFWYRQQPGQSLTLIATANQGSEATYESGFVIDKFPISRPNLTFSTLTVSNMSPEDSSIYLCSVGQGGTEAFFGQGTRLTVV.

This chain connects TRBV9 to TRBJ1-1, with TRBD1 identical over 8 bases. Germline CDR1 and CDR2: SGDLS and YYNGEE. The CDR3 has 17 amino acids. V trimming: 1 base; J trimming: 2 bases; junction bases outside the gene matches: 10. The CDR3, as DNA: TGTGCCAGCAGCGTATACCAGGGGGCCAACATTAACACTGAAGCTTTCTTT. This gives the protein CASSVYQGANINTEAFF.

The CDR3 coding sequence is TGTGCCAGCAACCTACAGGGGGAGAGCAATCAGCCCCAGCATTTT. Translated, it gives CASNLQGESNQPQHF. The chain couples TRBV2 to TRBJ1-5; 8 positions match TRBD1. V dropped 7 bases and J dropped 1; count of bases not matched to a gene: 6. The CDR3 runs to 15 residues. Germline CDR1 and CDR2: SNHLY and FYNNEI.

This chain joins TRBV12-3 or TRBV12-4 and TRBJ2-7; D is undetermined. Deletions cut 2 bases from V and 1 base from J, with 3 bases between. There are 12 residues in the CDR3. The CDR3 bases are TGTGCCAGCAGTTTACTGTCCTACGAGCAGTACTTC. Translated: CASSLLSYEQYF.

The gene calls are TRBV9 and TRBJ1-2; a weak D match, TRBD1 (5 bases). This CDR3 has 15 amino acids. Germline-derived CDR1 and CDR2 are SGDLS and YYNGEE. V gave up 4 bases and J gave up 3 bases, with 16 bases separating them. DNA for the CDR3: TGTGCCAGCAGCATCGATATATCGGGGGACTATGGCTACACCTTC. Translating gives CASSIDISGDYGYTF.

The CDR3 here is CASSLMGQGIDEQFF. CDR3 coding DNA: TGTGCCAGCAGCTTGATGGGACAGGGTATTGATGAGCAGTTCTTC. V usage is TRBV7-8 and J usage is TRBJ2-1, with 9 bases fitting TRBD1. V lost 3 bases to trimming and J lost 8 bases; unmatched junction nucleotides: 8. CDR1 is SGHVS and CDR2 is FQNEAQ in the germline V gene. The CDR3 runs to 15 residues.

The chain employs TRBV6-2 or TRBV6-3 and TRBJ2-7, with 7 bases identical to TRBD2. The CDR3 spans 16 residues. Germline CDR1 and CDR2: MNHEY and SVGEGT. V lost 0 bases and J lost 3; bases outside the gene matches: 8. This CDR3 is CASSYSGSGTLYEQYF. The CDR3 region has the DNA TGTGCCAGCAGTTACTCAGGCAGCGGGACCCTCTACGAGCAGTACTTC.

This rearrangement joins TRBV5-1 to TRBJ2-1; 7 bases line up with TRBD2. Trimming took 3 bases from V and 0 from J; bases not matched to a gene: 9. The germline V gene has CDR1 SGHRS and CDR2 YFSETQ. The CDR3 has 17 amino acids. The CDR3 DNA is TGCGCCAGCAGCTCTGGTACTAGCGCCTACTCCTACAATGAGCAGTTCTTC. It yields the protein CASSSGTSAYSYNEQFF.

This clone was detected only once. V gene TRBV15 combines with J gene TRBJ1-1; 9 bases agree with TRBD1. The CDR3 is 17 residues long. With 0 bases clipped from V and 4 bases from J, the junction kept 9 bases outside the gene matches. The germline CDR1 and CDR2 sequences are LNHNV and YYDKDF (reference sequence). This CDR3 is CATSRDFQPGQGTEAFF. The CDR3 DNA sequence: TGTGCCACCAGCAGAGATTTTCAACCGGGACAGGGCACTGAAGCTTTCTTT.

The gene calls are TRBV5-5 and TRBJ2-3; TRBD2 matches 8 bases. Germline CDR1 SGHKS, CDR2 YYEKEE (reference sequence). The CDR3 length is 14 residues. J lost 3 bases, V lost 2 bases, and 2 bases had no gene match. CDR3 nucleotide sequence: TGTGCCAGCAGCTTTGCGGGAGGTACAGATACGCAGTATTTT. Its protein is CASSFAGGTDTQYF.

This chain links TRBV7-9 with TRBJ1-3; 7 nucleotides align to TRBD1. Unmatched junction bases numbered 7, after V lost 5 bases and J lost 0 bases. Germline values: CDR1 SEHNR, CDR2 FQNEAQ (reference sequence). This CDR3 is 16 amino acids long. The CDR3 DNA sequence: TGTGCCAGCAGCCCTCTGGGGGACAGCTCTGGAAACACCATATATTTT. It encodes CASSPLGDSSGNTIYF.

The rearrangement links TRBV9 to TRBJ2-5; no definite D call. Germline CDR1 SGDLS, CDR2 YYNGEE. The CDR3 contains 16 residues. V was cut by 0 bases and J by 1 base, with 13 bases left in between. In DNA form, the CDR3 reads TGTGCCAGCAGCGTAGGTGGTTTGGCCCTCCAAGAGACCCAGTACTTC. Protein: CASSVGGLALQETQYF.

J is TRBJ2-7 and V is TRBV19; TRBD1 agrees at 9 bases. The germline V gene has CDR1 LNHDA and CDR2 SQIVND (reference sequence). CDR3 length: 14 amino acids. V was pared by 7 bases and J by 7 bases, with 11 bases of the junction left unmatched. CDR3 protein: CASTFGQGKGEQYF. The CDR3 region has the DNA TGTGCCAGTACCTTTGGACAGGGGAAGGGGGAGCAGTACTTC.

The rearrangement links TRBV7-9 to TRBJ1-5; 9 nucleotides agree with TRBD1. Trimming cost V 4 bases and J 6 bases; bases outside gene matches: 4. The CDR3 has 14 residues. The germline V gene encodes CDR1 SEHNR and CDR2 FQNEAQ (reference sequence). The CDR3 spells CASSSGTGSQPQHF. In DNA form, the CDR3 reads TGTGCCAGCAGCTCCGGGACAGGGAGTCAGCCCCAGCATTTT.

V gene TRBV5-5 combines with J gene TRBJ2-7; possible D gene TRBD2, 6 bases. The V gene's germline CDR1 is SGHKS and CDR2 YYEKEE (reference sequence). V shed 6 bases and J shed 6 bases, with 16 bases lying between them. The CDR3 consists of 13 residues. CDR3 amino acids: CASIFTGVGEQYF. CDR3 coding DNA: TGTGCCAGCATCTTTACGGGAGTTGGCGAGCAGTACTTC.

This clone was seen only once. The V and J genes are TRBV5-6 and TRBJ2-5; the match to TRBD2 covers 15 bases. The length of the CDR3 is 15 residues. CDR1 and CDR2 (germline): SGHDT, YYEEEE. Trimming at V came to 3 bases and at J to 5 bases, leaving 2 bases not matched to a gene. The CDR3 sequence: CASSSGTSGGETQYF. CDR3 coding DNA: TGTGCCAGCAGCTCCGGGACTAGCGGGGGGGAGACCCAGTACTTC.

The chain couples TRBV7-2 to TRBJ1-1, with D perhaps TRBD1 (5 bases). V was trimmed by 5 bases and J by 1 base, leaving 11 bases between them. CDR3 length: 14 residues. In germline, CDR1 is SGHTA, CDR2 FQGNSA. CDR3 sequence: CASSIFTGNTEAFF. DNA of the CDR3: TGTGCCAGCAGCATATTCACAGGGAACACTGAAGCTTTCTTT.

The rearrangement uses TRBV7-6 and TRBJ2-7, with TRBD2 matching 7 bases. The J segment lost 2 bases and the V segment lost 1 base, leaving 5 bases of the junction unmatched. The CDR3 runs 15 residues. Per the germline V gene, CDR1 is SGHVS and CDR2 is FNYEAQ. CDR3 in amino acids: CASSLEEGRAYEQYF. CDR3 coding DNA: TGTGCCAGCAGCTTAGAAGAGGGGAGGGCCTACGAGCAGTACTTC.

This rearrangement joins TRBV11-2 to TRBJ2-5; 8 bases match TRBD2. CDR1 is SGHAT and CDR2 is FQNNGV in the germline V gene. The V segment lost 1 base and the J segment 5 bases; nucleotides outside the gene matches: 12. The CDR3 runs 17 residues. The CDR3 coding sequence is TGTGCCAGCAGCTTAGCAAGGGCGGGGGGAGGTAGGGAGACCCAGTACTTC. Its translation: CASSLARAGGGRETQYF.

The chain links TRBV3-1 (or the pseudogene TRBV3-2) to TRBJ1-2; the D gene is possibly TRBD1 (6 bases). From germline, CDR1 is LGHDT and CDR2 YNNKEL (reference sequence). This CDR3 has 14 amino acids. The V end was cut by 2 bases, the J end by 3 bases, with 10 bases between. The DNA of the CDR3 is TGTGCCAGCAGCCAATCGGCAGGGGACTATGGCTACACCTTC. It translates to CASSQSAGDYGYTF.

The rearrangement joins TRBV7-8 to TRBJ2-4; 9 positions match TRBD1. J was trimmed by 9 bases and V by 3 bases; bases with no gene match: 6. CDR1 is SGHVS and CDR2 is FQNEAQ in the germline V gene. The CDR3 runs to 14 residues. The DNA for the CDR3 is TGTGCCAGCAGCTTGGGACAGGGACTTGGCATTCAGTACTTC. This codes for CASSLGQGLGIQYF.

This clone was recorded a few times. The same CDR3 can be traced to other DNA sequences in this sample. The chain uses TRBV29-1 and TRBJ1-4, with TRBD1 identical over 8 bases. The CDR3 totals 13 residues. Trimming at V came to 6 bases and at J to 6 bases, leaving 6 bases not matched to a gene. From germline, CDR1 is SQVTM and CDR2 ANQGSEA. The CDR3 nucleotides are TGCAGCGTATACAGGGGGGGGGATGAAAAACTGTTTTTT. Its translation is CSVYRGGDEKLFF.

V usage is TRBV5-6 and J usage is TRBJ2-7, with TRBD2 matching over 12 bases. CDR1 is SGHDT and CDR2 is YYEEEE in the germline V gene. The CDR3 sequence is 15 residues long. Trimming took 4 bases from V and 4 from J; bases not matched to a gene: 6. The CDR3 bases are TGTGCCAGCAGCGTTCTAGCGGGAGGGCTATACGAGCAGTACTTC. Translation gives CASSVLAGGLYEQYF.

The chain employs TRBV12-5 and TRBJ2-3, with 10 bases that match TRBD2. CDR1 LGHNT and CDR2 FRNRAP come from the germline V gene. The CDR3 has 16 residues. The trim removed 8 bases at V and 0 bases at J, leaving 8 bases unmatched. The CDR3 protein is CASLSGGAPSTDTQYF. The CDR3 DNA reads TGTGCTAGTCTCAGCGGGGGGGCTCCTAGCACAGATACGCAGTATTTT.

This chain connects TRBV10-3 to TRBJ2-7, with TRBD2 as a possible D gene (5 bases). There are 13 residues in the CDR3. The germline CDR1 and CDR2 sequences are ENHRY and SYGVKD. Trimming stripped 7 bases from V and 2 bases from J, with 12 bases between. DNA for the CDR3: TGTGCCATCAATCAGGACTCAGCCTACGAGCAGTACTTC. Translated: CAINQDSAYEQYF.

V and J are TRBV7-9 and TRBJ1-2, with D tentatively TRBD1 (5 bases). The V gene's germline CDR1 is SEHNR and CDR2 FQNEAQ (reference sequence). CDR3 length: 14 residues. The V end was cut by 5 bases, the J end by 0 bases, with 10 bases between. CDR3: CASSPGGSNYGYTF. The CDR3, as DNA: TGTGCCAGCAGCCCGGGGGGTTCTAACTATGGCTACACCTTC. Full variable domain (remainder filled in from reference TRBV7-9 and TRBJ1-2): DTGVSQNPRHKITKRGQNVTFRCDPISEHNRLYWYRQTLGQGPEFLTYFQNEAQLEKSRLLSDRFSAERPKGSFSTLEIQRTEQGDSAMYLCASSPGGSNYGYTFGSGTRLTVV.

The V gene is TRBV5-4, the J gene TRBJ2-7; D gene uncertain. The CDR3 loop spans 16 amino acids. Germline-derived CDR1 and CDR2 are SGHNT and YYREEE (reference sequence). V lost 4 bases and J 6 bases, leaving 23 bases between the germline ends. The CDR3 sequence is CASSPPPGSSQREQYF. The CDR3 bases are TGTGCCAGCAGCCCCCCCCCGGGTAGTTCTCAGCGCGAGCAGTACTTC.

This clone was counted a single time. The V and J genes are TRBV30 and TRBJ1-4; D may be TRBD1 (5 bases). V lost 2 bases, J lost 7 bases, and 14 bases lay in between. CDR1 and CDR2 (germline): GTSNPN, SVGIG (reference sequence). The CDR3 is 14 residues long. The CDR3 DNA reads as TGTGCCTGGAGTCGTGGGGCGGCGGCTGAAAAACTGTTTTTT. Translating it yields CAWSRGAAAEKLFF.